Following are 28 T cell receptor beta chains from one sample sequenced in a study of blood T cells in healthy people across ages. Alongside a J-beta primer mix, a sample-barcoded 5' primer served in a second PCR lasting roughly 6 to 11 cycles. Using its own MiXCR run on the 5' RACE reads, TCRdb lists one record per CDR3 protein. Of roughly 790,000 distinct CDR3 sequences in the sample, around 40% were seen once. The sequencing input was blood. The source is a woman in her sixties or seventies in good health.

The chain joins TRBV28 to TRBJ1-2; TRBD1 is a possible D gene (5 bases). Trimming pared 6 bases from V and 4 bases from J, leaving 21 bases between. CDR3 length: 16 amino acids. Per the germline V gene, CDR1 is MDHEN and CDR2 is SYDVKM. This chain's CDR3 is CASRPHRGSVRYGYTF. The CDR3 region has the DNA TGTGCCAGCAGACCCCATAGGGGATCGGTTCGCTATGGCTACACCTTC.

This clonotype was detected a few times. The rearrangement joins TRBV29-1 to TRBJ1-2, with no clear D. From germline, CDR1 is SQVTM and CDR2 ANQGSEA. The length of the CDR3 is 14 residues. With 0 bases removed from V and 9 bases from J, the gap between germline ends came to 17 bases. CDR3: CSVEDGAGGWSYTF. CDR3 sequence (DNA): TGCAGCGTTGAAGATGGCGCGGGTGGTTGGAGCTACACCTTC.

V usage is TRBV20-1 and J usage is TRBJ2-5; D might be TRBD1 (6 bases). The ends were cut back, 6 bases at V and 2 bases at J, with 13 bases in the middle. Germline assignment: CDR1 DFQATT and CDR2 SNEGSKA (reference sequence). This CDR3 region has 13 residues. Written as DNA, the CDR3 is TGCAGTGCGGGGGACACAGGGCAAGAGACCCAGTACTTC. Protein sequence: CSAGDTGQETQYF.

Only one count was recorded for this clonotype. The chain joins TRBV5-1 to TRBJ2-1; maybe TRBD1 (7 bases). Germline CDR1 reads SGHRS; CDR2 reads YFSETQ. The CDR3 is 16 residues long. Trimming removed 4 bases at V and 8 bases at J, with 22 bases between. The CDR3 nucleotides read TGCGCCAGCAGCCCGATCGGCCAGGGGGGCGGGTATGAGCAGTTCTTC. This encodes CASSPIGQGGGYEQFF.

Notes on this clonotype: This may come from a read error, since a much larger clone is one base off. V usage is TRBV6-6 and J usage is TRBJ2-5, with 7 bases aligning to TRBD1. This CDR3 region has 14 residues. The germline CDR1 and CDR2 sequences are MNHNY and SVGAGI (reference sequence). The CDR3 DNA follows: TGTGCCGGCAGGCCTGGGACAGCCCAAGAGACCCAGTACTTC. Translation: CAGRPGTAQETQYF.

The rearrangement uses TRBV14 and TRBJ2-6; D gene unclear. The germline CDR1 and CDR2 sequences are SGHDN and FVKESK. The length of the CDR3 is 15 residues. Trimming left V 4 bases short and J 4 bases short, with 11 bases between. The CDR3 sequence: CASSRRTVGANVLTF. In nucleotides, the CDR3 is TGTGCCAGCAGCCGCCGGACGGTGGGGGCCAACGTCCTGACTTTC.

This clonotype was counted between two and nine times. In DNA, the CDR3 is TGTGCCAGCAGCTTAGGGGGACAGAGCAATCAGCCCCAGCATTTT. This sequence encodes CASSLGGQSNQPQHF. The chain links TRBV7-2 to TRBJ1-5, with TRBD1 identical over 7 bases. The germline CDR1 and CDR2 sequences are SGHTA and FQGNSA. The CDR3 totals 15 residues. After removal of 1 base from V and 1 base from J, the junction contained 1 base not matched to a gene.

This clonotype appeared once. The rearrangement uses TRBV6-1 and TRBJ1-1; D is unclear. Germline V CDR1 and CDR2: MNHNS, SASEGT. The CDR3 consists of 13 residues. V was trimmed by 7 bases and J by 5 bases, leaving 14 bases between them. CDR3 in DNA: TGTGCCAGCACCGAACGACGCGGGACTGAAGCTTTCTTT. Protein product: CASTERRGTEAFF.

This sequence joins TRBV2 and TRBJ2-1; D is ambiguous. The CDR3 covers 16 residues. Deletions cut 6 bases from V and 3 bases from J, with 18 bases between. CDR1 and CDR2 (germline): SNHLY, FYNNEI. CDR3 bases: TGTGCCAGCAGGGGTCAAGTCGCCAGCTTCTACAATGAGCAGTTCTTC. It is translated as CASRGQVASFYNEQFF.

The chain uses TRBV7-9 and TRBJ1-2, with 7 bases identical to TRBD1. The CDR3 length is 15 residues. Trimming cost V 5 bases and J 5 bases; bases outside gene matches: 11. Germline assignment: CDR1 SEHNR and CDR2 FQNEAQ (reference sequence). CDR3 sequence reads: CASSNLQGPQYGYTF. The CDR3 DNA is TGTGCCAGCAGCAATCTACAGGGGCCGCAGTATGGCTACACCTTC.

A note on this clonotype: A much larger clone differs from this one at a single base, so this may be a read error. V is TRBV4-2 and J is TRBJ2-6; 15 bases are shared with TRBD2. The CDR3 extends over 21 amino acids. Germline CDR1 LGHNA, CDR2 YNFKEQ. CDR3 loop: CARSQDPGLAGGYSGANVLTF. The CDR3 region has the DNA TGTGCCCGCAGCCAAGATCCGGGACTAGCGGGAGGTTACTCTGGGGCCAACGTCCTGACTTTC.

This clonotype turned up a few times. This rearrangement joins TRBV28 to TRBJ2-1; TRBD2 agrees at 10 bases. Germline CDR1 is MDHEN and CDR2 is SYDVKM. J was trimmed by 9 bases and V by 7 bases; bases with no gene match: 9. This CDR3 comprises 14 residues. CDR3 nucleotide sequence: TGTGCCAGCACTAGCGGGAGAGGTCGAGGTGAGCAGTTCTTC. It encodes CASTSGRGRGEQFF.

The chain combines TRBV10-2 with TRBJ2-4; D not resolved. The J call could be wrong; TRBJ2-7 is a better fit for the DNA end. Germline CDR1 and CDR2: WSHSY and SAAADI. This CDR3 has 13 residues. In nucleotides, the CDR3 is TGCGCCAGCAGTGAGTCTCGCAACTACGAGCAGTACTTC. It translates to CASSESRNYEQYF.

The chain links TRBV18 to TRBJ2-1; D gene ambiguous. CDR1 is KGHSH, CDR2 LQKENI, per germline. Between the trimmed V and J ends, which lost 7 bases and 5 bases, there was a span of 12 bases. The CDR3 consists of 13 residues. The CDR3 spells CASYLTLDNEQFF. The DNA of the CDR3 is TGTGCCAGCTATCTCACCCTAGACAATGAGCAGTTCTTC.

Only a few counts were recorded for this clonotype. The chain uses TRBV7-2 and TRBJ2-3; D call uncertain. CDR1 and CDR2 (germline): SGHTA, FQGNSA. This CDR3 contains 13 residues. V gave up 5 bases and J gave up 6 bases, with 12 bases separating them. Here the CDR3 reads CASSLGHLDTQYF. The CDR3 nucleotides read TGTGCCAGCAGCCTGGGTCACCTGGATACGCAGTATTTT.

In this sample, this clonotype turned up a few times. The chain has TRBV25-1 and TRBJ1-5; TRBD1 matches 7 bases. This CDR3 has 14 amino acids. Losses at the gene ends were 4 bases for V and 3 bases for J; bases not matched to a gene: 3. The germline V gene encodes CDR1 MGHDK and CDR2 SYGVNS. Here the CDR3 DNA reads TGTGCCAGCAGTGCAGACAGGGACAATCAGCCCCAGCATTTT. Its protein is CASSADRDNQPQHF.

This chain uses TRBV12-3 or TRBV12-4 with TRBJ2-1; 8 positions match TRBD2. The CDR3 consists of 16 residues. With V trimmed by 1 base and J by 3 bases, 5 bases remained unmatched. CDR3 bases: TGTGCCAGCAGTTTAGGTGGGACTAGAGACTACAATGAGCAGTTCTTC. Residues: CASSLGGTRDYNEQFF.

The rearrangement links TRBV2 to TRBJ1-2; 7 nucleotides agree with TRBD1. V shed 4 bases, J shed 4 bases, and the junction held 6 bases outside the gene matches. The CDR3 contains 14 residues. From germline, CDR1 is SNHLY and CDR2 FYNNEI. In DNA, the CDR3 is TGTGCCAGCAGTGTCCGGGACAGAGCCTATGGCTACACCTTC. Translation: CASSVRDRAYGYTF.

Comments on this clonotype: A much larger clone sits a single nucleotide away, making a read error possible. The chain couples TRBV29-1 to TRBJ2-1, with 10 bases aligning to TRBD2. The J call may be wrong; the DNA end is better matched by TRBJ2-7. The germline gives CDR1 SQVTM, CDR2 ANQGSEA. CDR3 size: 18 residues. The CDR3 nucleotides are TGCAGCGTTGACCCCGCTAGCGGGGGAACGTCTTCCTACAATGAGCAGTACTTC. Translated, it gives CSVDPASGGTSSYNEQYF.

The table lists this clonotype with a few counts. V usage is TRBV7-9 and J usage is TRBJ1-2; TRBD1 agrees at 10 bases. Germline assignment: CDR1 SEHNR and CDR2 FQNEAQ (reference sequence). After removal of 5 bases from V and 5 bases from J, the junction contained 11 bases not matched to a gene. The CDR3 loop spans 16 amino acids. The CDR3 nucleotides are TGTGCCAGCAGCACCTCCGGGACAGGGGATCGGTATGGCTACACCTTC. Amino acid sequence: CASSTSGTGDRYGYTF. Full variable domain (outside the CDR3, taken from reference TRBV7-9 and TRBJ1-2): DTGVSQNPRHKITKRGQNVTFRCDPISEHNRLYWYRQTLGQGPEFLTYFQNEAQLEKSRLLSDRFSAERPKGSFSTLEIQRTEQGDSAMYLCASSTSGTGDRYGYTFGSGTRLTVV.

As for this clonotype: A much bigger clone sits one base away, suggesting this may be a read error. This sequence joins TRBV20-1 and TRBJ2-5; possible D gene TRBD2, 7 bases. The CDR3 is 15 amino acids. Germline loops: CDR1 DFQATT, CDR2 SNEGSKA (reference sequence). Here the CDR3 reads CGARDRGATGETQYF. CDR3 DNA: TGCGGTGCTAGAGATCGGGGGGCTACCGGAGAGACCCAGTACTTC.

V gene TRBV7-2 combines with J gene TRBJ2-3; 7 bases are shared with TRBD1. V lost 1 base, J lost 0 bases, and 4 bases stayed unmatched. The CDR3 runs 16 residues. Germline values: CDR1 SGHTA, CDR2 FQGNSA. CDR3 in amino acids: CASSLGGGRSTDTQYF. CDR3 coding DNA: TGTGCCAGCAGCTTAGGAGGGGGCCGGAGCACAGATACGCAGTATTTT.

The gene calls are TRBV20-1 and TRBJ1-2; D remains unclear. CDR3 length: 16 amino acids. Germline CDR1 DFQATT, CDR2 SNEGSKA (reference sequence). V lost 0 bases, J lost 2 bases, and 16 bases lay in between. In DNA, the CDR3 is TGCAGTGCTAGAGACCCTAACACGGAGATAAACTATGGCTACACCTTC. Encoded protein: CSARDPNTEINYGYTF.

The chain carries TRBV30 and TRBJ2-1; TRBD1 or TRBD2 may be the D gene (5 bases each). CDR1 and CDR2 from the germline V gene are GTSNPN and SVGIG (reference sequence). CDR3 length equals 14 residues. V was clipped by 2 bases and J by 12 bases, with 20 bases between them. CDR3 nucleotides: TGTGCCTGGAGTTCCCCGGGCGTTGAGAGGGGGCAGTTCTTC. Protein: CAWSSPGVERGQFF. The full variable domain, in which reference TRBV30 and TRBJ2-1 provide the parts outside the CDR3, is SQTIHQWPATLVQPVGSPLSLECTVEGTSNPNLYWYRQAAGRGLQLLFYSVGIGQISSEVPQNLSASRPQDRQFILSSKKLLLSDSGFYLCAWSSPGVERGQFFGPGTRLTVL.

J is TRBJ2-7 and V is TRBV6-5, with D possibly being TRBD1 (5 bases). Germline CDR1 is MNHEY and CDR2 is SVGAGI. CDR3 size: 15 residues. The ends were cut back, 7 bases at V and 0 bases at J, with 16 bases in the middle. CDR3 protein: CASMGYRMGSYEQYF. For the CDR3, the DNA is TGTGCCAGCATGGGTTACAGGATGGGCTCCTACGAGCAGTACTTC.

This clonotype has at least ten counts. This chain links TRBV11-1 with TRBJ1-5; D ambiguous. The germline V and J ends were trimmed by 5 bases and 1 base, with 6 bases remaining between them. CDR1 SGHAT and CDR2 FQDESV come from the germline V gene (reference sequence). The length of the CDR3 is 13 residues. This chain's CDR3 is CASSQSSNQPQHF. CDR3 in DNA: TGTGCCAGCAGCCAGAGCAGCAATCAGCCCCAGCATTTT.

V is TRBV24-1 and J is TRBJ2-1, with TRBD1 matching over 7 bases. Trimming at V came to 9 bases and at J to 4 bases, leaving 11 bases not matched to a gene. The CDR3 spans 15 residues. The germline gives CDR1 KGHDR, CDR2 SFDVKD. The DNA for the CDR3 is TGTGCCACCTCCAATCGGGACAGTAGTTACAATGAGCAGTTCTTC. This encodes CATSNRDSSYNEQFF.

This clonotype is a singleton in its sample. CDR3 residues: CASSATKYQETQYF. Written as DNA, the CDR3 is TGTGCCAGCAGTGCGACTAAGTATCAAGAGACCCAGTACTTC. The chain combines TRBV2 with TRBJ2-5, with TRBD2 as a possible D gene (5 bases). The germline CDR1 and CDR2 sequences are SNHLY and FYNNEI. The germline V and J ends were trimmed by 4 bases and 2 bases, with 11 bases remaining between them. The CDR3 has 14 residues.